This entry describes one TCR beta chain. This clonotype was found many times. The antigen it recognizes is unknown. No base-level quality is on record; no much larger clone is a single base apart. The CDR3 spans 12 residues, from the cysteine through the phenylalanine. The read is trimmed to its CDR3 DNA, 36 bases read in frame from base 1. The junction shows trimming of 5 bases on V and 6 bases on J, plus 7 bases between the germline ends. CDR1 and CDR2 (SNHLY, FYNNEI) derive from the germline V gene. This entry is derived from a study of regulatory T cells in long-lasting Graves disease (dated by TCRdb to 2020 to 2022). A note on the overall study: Newly diagnosed Graves' disease patients had taken antithyroid drugs for less than 3 months. The study took place in China and was registered as a clinical trial. Patients with persistent Graves' disease were compared with patients with newly diagnosed Graves' disease using TCR sequencing and RNA sequencing of peripheral blood. A total of about 35 samples underwent TCR sequencing: about 13 from persistent and about 20 from newly diagnosed Graves' disease patients.

Libraries were prepared through multiplex PCR. This sample was sequenced with an Illumina HiSeq 4000. TCR beta libraries were built with iRepertoire HTBI primers and Arm-PCR amplification of CDR3 regions. Before sequencing, the PCR products underwent gel purification. As for how the authors treated the data: A total of 62 TRBV and 14 TRBJ segments were identified across samples and were used for gene usage analysis of CDR3 amino acid clonotypes. Filtered high-quality paired reads were merged into contigs using COPE and FqMerger. BLAST was used to align contigs to IMGT TRBV, TRBD and TRBJ reference genes, with CDR3 defined following IMGT. Any clonotype with a frequency above 0.1% was classified as a highly expanded clone. Repertoire diversity was measured by Shannon entropy, and V-J evenness by the Gini coefficient. Clonotypes shared by more than one individual were considered public. TCRdb trimmed the raw reads at Q25, called clones with MiXCR and kept productive beta chains. One record per CDR3 amino acid sequence lists the most common genes and DNA. None of the V and J calls come from the authors' own analysis; TCRdb made them. The sample yields some 220,000 distinct CDR3 sequences; approximately 19% were counted once. Of the sample, 12% is held by the ten largest clones.

General study outcomes and caveats: The authors acknowledged the small sample size as a limitation that may reduce accuracy. Only the TCR beta chain was sequenced and analyzed. More public clonotypes were shared among persistent patients (under 3,000) than among newly diagnosed patients (roughly 1,000). Persistent Graves' disease patients showed lower TCR Shannon entropy and fewer highly expanded clones than newly diagnosed patients, suggesting clonal expansion. TRBV28, TRBJ1-2 and TRBJ2-5 were preferentially used in persistent disease, while TRBV20-1 and TRBJ2-1 were favored in newly diagnosed disease. Peripheral blood alone was examined, since thyroid tissue, which constituted the primary lesion, could not be accessed.

This specimen's time point label, per the study, means: newly diagnosed GD, antithyroid drugs for less than 3 months. For both TCR sequencing and RNA sequencing, RNA was extracted from PBMCs using TRIzol. The diagnosis of Graves' disease followed American Thyroid Association guidelines. Patients were recruited from an endocrinology department in Xi'an, China. Each patient gave 9 to 10 milliliters of peripheral blood, collected in an EDTA anticoagulant tube. PBMCs were isolated by Ficoll Paque Plus density gradient separation without further T cell sorting. An Agilent 2100 Bioanalyzer and agarose gel were used to check RNA quality, and a NanoDrop 2000 was used to measure RNA concentration. These data were also filed under a second study, of T cells in Graves' hyperthyroidism and ophthalmopathy. The second study's authors report: Stable Graves' hyperthyroidism was defined as no progression to ophthalmopathy during 18 months of follow-up. Hyperthyroidism patients were newly diagnosed, had a disease duration of under 2 months, and were aged 18 to 65 years. Exclusion was applied to patients with uncontrolled infections, other autoimmune diseases, pregnancy or lactation. Clinical symptoms, serum thyroxine and TRAb, thyroid ultrasound, and orbital computed tomography formed the basis for the diagnoses. The first round of RT-PCR for the TCR CDR3 was performed with the HTBI primer set and the Qiagen OneStep RT-PCR kit. Most expanded thyroid clonotypes (frequency above 0.001) were also found in blood, which suggests that blood repertoires may mirror thyroid immune responses. A 13 V-J signature model separated ophthalmopathy from stable hyperthyroidism, with around 90% sensitivity and 81.08% specificity in cross-validation and 80%/75% in testing. In validation, progression to ophthalmopathy was predicted by the model with 70.59% sensitivity and 72.22% specificity, a median of 6.5 months before onset. To identify TCR V-J signatures that set the groups apart, the researchers used a discovery cohort of 100 patients, made up of roughly 45 with Graves' ophthalmopathy and about 60 with stable Graves' hyperthyroidism. An independent validation cohort of around 19 hyperthyroidism patients and more than 15 patients who later progressed to ophthalmopathy tested prospective prediction of ophthalmopathy. The roughly 91 discovery patients were randomly split 7:3 into training and test sets. The study also compared thyroid tissue and blood T-cell repertoires from several Graves' hyperthyroidism patients. After sampling, hyperthyroidism patients received methimazole starting at 30 mg daily, and ophthalmopathy patients received high-dose intravenous methylprednisolone. Libraries were constructed in a second round of multiplex PCR, after which size selection and purification were carried out. The libraries were sequenced on an Illumina HiSeq2000 using paired-end 100 bp reads. SOAPnuke was used to process the raw data, throwing out any read that contained adapters or uncalled bases, had a mean Phred below 15, or lacked an exact constant-primer or identifier match. COPE v1.2.5 was used to merge high-quality paired reads, and clonotypes were defined as unique nucleotide sequences. MiTCR v1.1 was used to align the clonotypes against IMGT TRBV, TRBD and TRBJ reference segments. The analysis was restricted to V-J combinations with a frequency above 0.0001, which together covered roughly 99% of the repertoires. The TCS score was defined as F50 (clonal expansion) divided by E x V (chaos), with BLOSUM62-based TCRdist calculated between CDR3 peptides within each V-J. Welch's t-statistics and random forest reduced 500 to 550 V-J features to 10 to 15, which were used in a naive Bayes classifier (R e1071). No statistical method was used to set the sample size in advance, and investigators knew the group allocation. TCR Vbeta CDR3 sequencing of roughly 140 peripheral blood samples (roughly 41 ophthalmopathy, 75 hyperthyroidism and approximately 17 progressor patients) is reported in the paper.

This clonotype originated in a woman aged 30 to 39 with Graves disease. Donor details come from another sample of the same person, matched by shared clones. The receptor chain draws on TRBV2 and TRBJ2-2; the D gene is perhaps TRBD1, from 6 matching bases. The material sequenced was peripheral blood mononuclear cells (PBMCs), taken at new diagnosis, from a patient treated with antithyroid drugs. The DNA sequence is TGTGCCAGCAGTCACAGGGCCGGGGAGCTGTTTTTT. Protein translation: CASSHRAGELFF.